The 9 T cell receptor beta chains presented below share a single source sample, sequenced in a study of blood T cell repertoires in COVID-19. Repertoires were generated with immunoSEQ multiplex PCR, while TCRdb's copy carries only in-frame clones and drops some. This table holds under 250,000 clones, 90% to 95% found once. The material sequenced was peripheral blood. Receptors originate from a man between 60 and 75 years old with COVID-19, enrolled during active disease.

The chain employs TRBV28 and TRBJ2-7; the D gene is possibly TRBD2 (5 bases). V was shortened by 6 bases and J by 2 bases, with 11 bases between the two germline ends. Germline CDR1 is MDHEN and CDR2 is SYDVKM. CDR3 length equals 13 residues. The CDR3 sequence: CASRRTATYEQYF. The CDR3 DNA follows: TGTGCCAGCAGGCGGACTGCCACCTACGAGCAGTACTTC. The full variable domain, rest sourced from reference TRBV28 and TRBJ2-7, is DVKVTQSSRYLVKRTGEKVFLECVQDMDHENMFWYRQDPGLGLRLIYFSYDVKMKEKGDIPEGYSVSREKKERFSLILESASTNQTSMYLCASRRTATYEQYFGPGTRLTVT.

The V call is TRBV19, the J call TRBJ2-1, with 13 bases that match TRBD2. The CDR3 covers 14 residues. Looked up from germline, CDR1 is LNHDA and CDR2 is SQIVND (reference sequence). Trimming removed 5 bases from V and 9 bases from J; junction bases left unmatched: 4. The CDR3 DNA follows: TGTGCCAGTAGTGTGACTAGCGGGGGGACTGAGCAGTTCTTC. Translation: CASSVTSGGTEQFF.

The chain combines TRBV3-1 (or the pseudogene TRBV3-2) with TRBJ1-1; D possibly corresponds to TRBD1 (5 bases). CDR1 is LGHDT and CDR2 is YNNKEL in the germline V gene (reference sequence). The ends were cut back, 6 bases at V and 4 bases at J, with 15 bases in the middle. CDR3 length: 14 residues. The CDR3 spells CASSISGGGTEAFF. CDR3 nucleotides: TGTGCCAGCAGTATATCCGGGGGGGGCACTGAAGCTTTCTTT.

The chain combines TRBV5-1 with TRBJ1-4; D possibly corresponds to TRBD1 (6 bases). The CDR3 extends over 16 amino acids. CDR1 is SGHRS and CDR2 is YFSETQ in the germline V gene. V gave up 2 bases and J gave up 4 bases, with 15 bases separating them. CDR3 nucleotides: TGCGCCAGCAGCTTACAAGGACAGTCCCTTAATGAAAAACTGTTTTTT. Residues: CASSLQGQSLNEKLFF.

The chain couples TRBV7-2 to TRBJ1-1; 9 bases match TRBD1. The CDR3 length is 15 residues. Germline lookup yields CDR1 SGHTA and CDR2 FQGNSA. V lost 7 bases, J lost 10 bases, and 16 bases stayed unmatched. The CDR3 bases are TGTGCCAGCAATACAATGACAGGGGGGGCGATTCGAGCTTTCTTT. It encodes CASNTMTGGAIRAFF. Together with reference TRBV7-2 and TRBJ1-1, the CDR3 gives the full variable domain: GAGVSQSPSNKVTEKGKDVELRCDPISGHTALYWYRQSLGQGLEFLIYFQGNSAPDKSGLPSDRFSAERTGGSVSTLTIQRTQQEDSAVYLCASNTMTGGAIRAFFGQGTRLTVV.

The rearrangement links TRBV6-2 or TRBV6-3 to TRBJ1-6; 7 bases match TRBD1. Trimming removed 5 bases from V and 5 bases from J; junction bases left unmatched: 9. CDR3 length: 16 amino acids. Per germline, CDR1 MNHEY and CDR2 SVGEGT. The CDR3 coding sequence is TGTGCCAGCAGTCATTACAGGGGCAGGAATAATTCACCCCTCCACTTT. It codes for CASSHYRGRNNSPLHF.

The chain recombines TRBV6-5 with TRBJ1-2; D gene unclear. V was trimmed by 6 bases and J by 4 bases, leaving 9 bases between them. The CDR3 is 12 residues long. The germline V gene encodes CDR1 MNHEY and CDR2 SVGAGI. Here the CDR3 reads CASSRVSYGYTF. The CDR3 DNA is TGTGCCAGCAGCCGTGTCTCCTATGGCTACACCTTC.

The rearrangement joins TRBV4-1 to TRBJ2-5, with 9 nucleotides matching TRBD1. The CDR3 consists of 15 residues. The junction had 8 bases not matched to a gene; V was cut back by 4 bases and J by 5 bases. CDR1 and CDR2 from the germline V gene are MGHRA and YSYEKL. Here the CDR3 reads CASSPYRGRYETQYF. The CDR3, as DNA: TGCGCCAGCAGCCCTTACAGGGGGCGTTATGAGACCCAGTACTTC.

This rearrangement joins TRBV6-6 to TRBJ1-1; TRBD1 might be the D (6 bases). The CDR3 totals 14 residues. Germline V gene data show CDR1 as MNHNY and CDR2 as SVGAGI (reference sequence). V was pared by 6 bases and J by 3 bases, with 14 bases between. CDR3 region: CASRMMQGYTEAFF. In DNA form, the CDR3 reads TGTGCCAGCAGAATGATGCAGGGGTACACTGAAGCTTTCTTT.